The present entry profiles one T cell receptor beta chain with its context. Its specificity is unknown. This entry belongs to a study of identical twins. General observations from the study: When twins shared out-of-frame alpha sequences, those sequences had excess low generation probability. Fewer insertions marked abundant cord blood beta clonotypes; young adult naive trended weakly, memory not at all.

The CDR3 has 17 amino acids. Trimming cost V 1 base and J 5 bases; bases outside gene matches: 9. Germline CDR1 reads SGHAT; CDR2 reads FQNNGV. It was template switching that added a universal primer site, and there were unique molecular identifiers on the cDNA. MiXCR, applied by TCRdb to the 5' RACE reads, yields one record per CDR3 protein. This table has 450,000 to 650,000 distinct CDR3 sequences, roughly 9.9% appearing once. Healthy Caucasian donors formed the entire cohort. These data also formed part of another study, on yellow fever vaccine responses in identical twins.

The sequenced sample consisted of PBMCs. The V and J genes are TRBV11-2 and TRBJ2-1; 9 bases are shared with TRBD1. The receptor was derived from a woman younger than 35 in good health. The CDR3 protein is CASSLGGGTGSHNEQFF. CDR3 in DNA: TGTGCCAGCAGCTTAGGAGGTGGGACAGGGTCCCACAATGAGCAGTTCTTC.